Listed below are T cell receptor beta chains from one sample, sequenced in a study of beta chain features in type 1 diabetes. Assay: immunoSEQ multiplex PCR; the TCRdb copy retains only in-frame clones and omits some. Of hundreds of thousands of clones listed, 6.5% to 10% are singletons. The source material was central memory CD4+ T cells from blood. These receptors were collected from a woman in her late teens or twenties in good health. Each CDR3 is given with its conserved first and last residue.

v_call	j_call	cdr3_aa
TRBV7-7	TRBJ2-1	CASALAGGNEQFF
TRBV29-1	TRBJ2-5	CSVDMRPETQYF
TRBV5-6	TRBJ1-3	CASSLQGAGNTIYF
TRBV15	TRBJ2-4	CATSRDPGGVAKNIQYF
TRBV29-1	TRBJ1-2	CSVEGTNVPWGYTF
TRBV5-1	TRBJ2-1	CASSADFPNEQFF
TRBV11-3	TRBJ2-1	CASSLAHQREQFF
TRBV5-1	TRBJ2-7	CASSGQGGLYF
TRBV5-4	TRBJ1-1	CASRGQGGTEAFF
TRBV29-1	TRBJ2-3	CSAPIDWDTQYF
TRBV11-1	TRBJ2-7	CASSLIREGGEQYF
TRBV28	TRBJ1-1	CASSPGAGRWVEAFF
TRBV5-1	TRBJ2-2	CASTMTSGLTGELFF
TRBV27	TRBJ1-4	CASSFSGTGGREKLFF
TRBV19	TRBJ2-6	CASKPSGANVLTF
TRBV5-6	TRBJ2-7	CASNLAWQGNYEQYF
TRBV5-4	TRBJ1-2	CASRPTGLQLYGYTF
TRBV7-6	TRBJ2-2	CASSLSGTANTGELFF
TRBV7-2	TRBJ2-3	CASSFGHTDTQYF
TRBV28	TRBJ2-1	CASSPTTSGSTWSSYNEQFF
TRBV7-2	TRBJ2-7	CASSSELAPSGEQYF
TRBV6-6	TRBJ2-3	CASSYSSAGTDTQYF
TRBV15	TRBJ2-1	CATSRDLGGFQQFF
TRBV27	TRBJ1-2	CASSLGWGGSTLEDYTF
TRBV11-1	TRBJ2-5	CASSWVLGGQGTQYF
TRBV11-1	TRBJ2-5	CASSFSGRATQYF
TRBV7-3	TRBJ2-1	CASSPQFGSEQFF
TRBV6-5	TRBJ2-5	CASSWLAGSEETQYF
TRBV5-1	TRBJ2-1	CASSSGGGGEQFF
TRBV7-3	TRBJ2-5	CASSLTRQETQYF
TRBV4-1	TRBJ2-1	CASSRDRGGSSYNEQFF